One and the same sample provided the 26 T cell receptor beta chains below, sequenced in a study of OX40 agonist ivuxolimab in advanced cancers. TCRdb's copy holds only in-frame clones and misses some; the assay was immunoSEQ multiplex PCR. The sample consists of fewer than 65,000 clones, 90% to 95% of them appearing once. The sequenced sample was CD4+ or CD8+ T cells sorted from blood, obtained in a trial of the OX40 agonist ivuxolimab. These TCRs come from an adult with an advanced solid tumor such as melanoma, head and neck, liver or kidney cancer.

This chain uses TRBV15 with TRBJ1-2; the D gene is possibly TRBD1 (5 bases). V lost 0 bases and J 5 bases, leaving 10 bases between the germline ends. The CDR3 loop spans 14 amino acids. Per the germline V gene, CDR1 is LNHNV and CDR2 is YYDKDF (reference sequence). This CDR3 is CATSREGTGYGYTF. CDR3 bases: TGTGCCACCAGCAGAGAGGGGACCGGATATGGCTACACCTTC.

This chain links TRBV9 with TRBJ2-7; D not resolved. Deletions cut 0 bases from V and 2 bases from J, with 6 bases between. CDR1 is SGDLS and CDR2 is YYNGEE in the germline V gene. The CDR3 is 13 amino acids. As DNA, the CDR3 is TGTGCCAGCAGCGTAGGAGCGACCTACGAGCAGTACTTC. Translating it yields CASSVGATYEQYF.

This chain connects TRBV6-5 to TRBJ2-2; D gene ambiguous. This CDR3 contains 14 residues. The germline V gene has CDR1 MNHEY and CDR2 SVGAGI. With 2 bases removed from V and 5 bases from J, the gap between germline ends came to 9 bases. CDR3 protein: CASSYARTTGELFF. The CDR3 bases are TGTGCCAGCAGTTACGCCAGAACAACCGGGGAGCTGTTTTTT.

The rearrangement joins TRBV29-1 to TRBJ1-2, with D hard to call. V shed 7 bases and J shed 8 bases, with 23 bases lying between them. Looked up from germline, CDR1 is SQVTM and CDR2 is ANQGSEA. The CDR3 totals 14 residues. CDR3 in DNA: TGCAGCGCCCCCTCCGCAGGTCCAGCAAGGGGCTACACCTTC. Its translation: CSAPSAGPARGYTF.

The rearrangement joins TRBV4-3 to TRBJ2-2; 8 bases align to TRBD2. This CDR3 is built from 15 residues. The germline V gene has CDR1 LGHNA and CDR2 YSLEER. With V trimmed by 1 base and J by 6 bases, 4 bases remained unmatched. This CDR3 is CASSQGLALPGELFF. CDR3 bases: TGCGCCAGCAGCCAAGGACTAGCGTTACCCGGGGAGCTGTTTTTT.

The chain employs TRBV4-1 and TRBJ2-7; TRBD1 agrees at 7 bases. This CDR3 is built from 15 residues. Germline V CDR1 and CDR2: MGHRA, YSYEKL. V dropped 0 bases and J dropped 2; count of bases not matched to a gene: 4. The DNA of the CDR3 is TGCGCCAGCAGCCAAGATCCAGGGACAGCCTACGAGCAGTACTTC. Translating it yields CASSQDPGTAYEQYF.

This clone is a singleton in its sample. V gene TRBV4-2 combines with J gene TRBJ2-3; D gene ambiguous. The CDR3 covers 16 residues. Germline CDR1 is LGHNA and CDR2 is YNFKEQ. Trimming cost V 1 base and J 3 bases, with 14 bases left between them. Written as DNA, the CDR3 is TGTGCCAGCAGCCAAGGGCTAACTTTAGTGACAGATACGCAGTATTTT. It encodes CASSQGLTLVTDTQYF.

The rearrangement links TRBV2 to TRBJ2-2, with 9 bases matching TRBD2. This CDR3 contains 16 residues. Looked up from germline, CDR1 is SNHLY and CDR2 is FYNNEI. Losses at the gene ends were 9 bases for V and 1 base for J; bases not matched to a gene: 9. The chain's CDR3 is CARATTSGKNTGELFF. CDR3 bases: TGTGCCAGGGCGACGACTAGCGGAAAGAACACCGGGGAGCTGTTTTTT.

V and J are TRBV10-3 and TRBJ2-2; 7 bases are shared with TRBD2. The J segment lost 7 bases and the V segment lost 4 bases, leaving 3 bases of the junction unmatched. Germline CDR1 is ENHRY and CDR2 is SYGVKD. CDR3 length: 13 residues. The CDR3 coding sequence is TGTGCCATCAGTGTTTCTAGCGGCGGGGAGCTGTTTTTT. This sequence encodes CAISVSSGGELFF.

On this clone: Mismatch with germline at one junction end may stem from a read error. J is TRBJ2-7 and V is TRBV10-3; 7 bases match TRBD2. CDR3 length: 16 residues. CDR1 and CDR2 (germline): ENHRY, SYGVKD. CDR3 in DNA: TGTGCCATCAGTGAGAGCCCGGACGCGGGACTAAGGTCTGATAGGTTC. Its translation is CAISESPDAGLRSDRF.

The count of this clone is one. The chain combines TRBV28 with TRBJ2-2, with unresolved D. V shed 3 bases and J shed 5 bases, with 10 bases lying between them. Per germline, CDR1 MDHEN and CDR2 SYDVKM. This CDR3 comprises 14 residues. The CDR3 is CASSLFRYTGELFF. CDR3 coding DNA: TGTGCCAGCAGTTTGTTCAGATATACCGGGGAGCTGTTTTTT.

The chain is built from TRBV5-6 and TRBJ2-5; D uncertain. Trimming took 0 bases from V and 11 from J, leaving 8 bases between them. The CDR3 loop spans 11 amino acids. Germline lookup yields CDR1 SGHDT and CDR2 YYEEEE. CDR3 loop: CASSLGVGQYF. DNA for the CDR3: TGTGCCAGCAGCTTGGGCGTTGGGCAGTACTTC.

V usage is TRBV9 and J usage is TRBJ2-7, with 8 nucleotides matching TRBD1. V lost 0 bases, J lost 2 bases, and 4 bases stayed unmatched. Germline V CDR1 and CDR2: SGDLS, YYNGEE. This CDR3 is 15 amino acids long. The CDR3 DNA sequence: TGTGCCAGCAGCGTAGGGGACAGGATTCCCTACGAGCAGTACTTC. It is translated as CASSVGDRIPYEQYF.

The chain is built from TRBV19 and TRBJ2-7; TRBD2 matches 8 bases. The CDR3 loop spans 14 amino acids. Germline trimming cut 5 bases from V and 7 bases from J; bases unmatched to any gene: 10. The germline gives CDR1 LNHDA, CDR2 SQIVND (reference sequence). CDR3 sequence (DNA): TGTGCCAGTAGTCCAGCGGGAGAATTGGGGGAGCAGTACTTC. Translating it yields CASSPAGELGEQYF.

The chain is built from TRBV5-1 and TRBJ1-2, with no clear D. Germline V CDR1 and CDR2: SGHRS, YFSETQ. V lost 4 bases and J lost 0, with 13 bases in between. The CDR3 has 15 amino acids. CDR3 residues: CASSLTLLPNYGYTF. The DNA for the CDR3 is TGCGCCAGCAGCCTCACCTTACTCCCTAACTATGGCTACACCTTC.

The chain links TRBV9 to TRBJ2-6; 8 bases align to TRBD1. Per the germline V gene, CDR1 is SGDLS and CDR2 is YYNGEE. This CDR3 has 18 amino acids. The trim removed 1 base at V and 8 bases at J, leaving 14 bases unmatched. CDR3 DNA sequence: TGTGCCAGCAGCGTAAGCATCCACGACAGGGGTGATACCAACGTCCTGACTTTC. Amino acid sequence: CASSVSIHDRGDTNVLTF.

A word on this clone: Other DNA sequences of this sample code for an identical CDR3. The genes are TRBV27 and TRBJ1-2; unclear D gene. In germline, CDR1 is MNHEY, CDR2 SMNVEV (reference sequence). The CDR3 loop spans 13 amino acids. V was shortened by 2 bases and J by 7 bases, with 11 bases between the two germline ends. The CDR3 is CASSLGGLRGYTF. DNA of the CDR3: TGTGCCAGCAGTTTAGGAGGGCTCCGTGGCTACACCTTC.

This clone was found once. The chain recombines TRBV27 with TRBJ1-1, with 10 bases identical to TRBD1. CDR3 length: 17 residues. CDR1 is MNHEY, CDR2 SMNVEV, per germline (reference sequence). With V trimmed by 6 bases and J by 1 base, 11 bases remained unmatched. CDR3 sequence reads: CASRTGQGEPRNTEAFF. The CDR3 nucleotides read TGTGCCAGCAGAACCGGACAGGGGGAGCCTCGGAACACTGAAGCTTTCTTT.

This chain connects TRBV15 to TRBJ1-4; weak D call: TRBD1 (6 bases). Trimming shortened V by 5 bases and J by 5 bases, and 12 bases separated the two germline ends. CDR3 length equals 14 residues. The germline CDR1 and CDR2 sequences are LNHNV and YYDKDF (reference sequence). The CDR3 loop reads CATSSPGQNEKLFF. Here the CDR3 DNA reads TGTGCCACCAGCTCACCTGGACAGAATGAAAAACTGTTTTTT.

The V gene is TRBV7-4, the J gene TRBJ2-1; TRBD2 is a possible D gene (6 bases). The V gene's germline CDR1 is SGHVT and CDR2 SQSDAQ. Trimming pared 0 bases from V and 6 bases from J, leaving 9 bases between. The CDR3 sequence is 14 residues long. CDR3 bases: TGTGCCAGCAGCTTAGCGTACGGGGGCAATGAGCAGTTCTTC. Translation gives CASSLAYGGNEQFF. Using reference TRBV7-4 and TRBJ2-1 for the parts outside the CDR3, the full variable domain is GAGVSQSPRYKVAKRGRDVALRCDSISGHVTLYWYRQTLGQGSEVLTYSQSDAQRDKSGRPSGRFSAERPERSVSTLKIQRTEQGDSAVYLCASSLAYGGNEQFFGPGTRLTVL.

The chain uses TRBV7-6 and TRBJ2-1; TRBD2 aligns across 12 bases. The CDR3 runs to 16 residues. V dropped 3 bases and J dropped 1; count of bases not matched to a gene: 1. Per the germline V gene, CDR1 is SGHVS and CDR2 is FNYEAQ. CDR3 nucleotide sequence: TGTGCCAGCAGCTTTGGGACTAGCGGGTCCTACAATGAGCAGTTCTTC. Protein: CASSFGTSGSYNEQFF.

The rearrangement joins TRBV7-3 to TRBJ2-5; 9 bases fit TRBD1. After removal of 4 bases from V and 4 bases from J, the junction contained 4 bases not matched to a gene. The CDR3 has 14 amino acids. The germline V gene encodes CDR1 SGHTA and CDR2 FQGTGA. CDR3 nucleotides: TGTGCCAGCAGCTCTACAGGGGGCTTAGAGACCCAGTACTTC. It specifies CASSSTGGLETQYF.

This chain links TRBV9 with TRBJ1-1; tentative D call: TRBD1 (6 bases). Per germline, CDR1 SGDLS and CDR2 YYNGEE. V lost 0 bases, J lost 8 bases, and 11 bases lay in between. The CDR3 is 13 amino acids. CDR3 amino acids: CASSVASGAEAFF. CDR3 DNA sequence: TGTGCCAGCAGCGTAGCTTCAGGGGCCGAAGCTTTCTTT.

The V call is TRBV9, the J call TRBJ2-7; 7 bases are shared with TRBD1. From germline, CDR1 is SGDLS and CDR2 YYNGEE. This CDR3 contains 12 residues. After removal of 3 bases from V and 6 bases from J, the junction contained 3 bases not matched to a gene. CDR3 in amino acids: CASSATGAEQYF. CDR3 in DNA: TGTGCCAGCAGCGCCACAGGGGCCGAGCAGTACTTC.

Points on this clone: The same CDR3 also results from other DNA sequences found in this sample. This rearrangement joins TRBV9 to TRBJ1-2, with unresolved D. The CDR3 is made up of 11 amino acids. CDR1 is SGDLS and CDR2 is YYNGEE in the germline V gene. The ends were cut back, 3 bases at V and 7 bases at J, with 7 bases in the middle. The CDR3 reads CASSALSGYTF. For the CDR3, the DNA is TGTGCCAGCAGCGCCCTAAGTGGCTACACCTTC.

This clone was seen just once. The chain's CDR3 is CASSPRAGEAFF. In DNA form, the CDR3 reads TGTGCCAGCTCACCACGGGCAGGGGAGGCTTTCTTT. The rearrangement links TRBV18 to TRBJ1-1, with D possibly matching TRBD1 (6 bases). There are 12 residues in the CDR3. Germline-derived CDR1 and CDR2 are KGHSH and LQKENI. Trimming shortened V by 1 base and J by 11 bases, and 11 bases separated the two germline ends.